This T cell receptor beta chain appears in the sequencing data of a study of technical replicates of blood from several donors. The ends were cut back, 6 bases at V and 4 bases at J, with 27 bases in the middle. The germline V gene encodes CDR1 SQVTM and CDR2 ANQGSEA. This CDR3 is built from 17 residues. The table came from immunoSEQ multiplex PCR; TCRdb's copy has only in-frame clones and leaves some out. The profile shows tens of thousands of clones, over 85% of them singletons. This TCR was sampled from a human donor in good health. Input material: T cells isolated from PBMCs. J is TRBJ1-1 and V is TRBV29-1; tentative D call: TRBD1 (6 bases). CDR3 region: CSVQPRTLQGIVTEAFF. For the CDR3, the DNA is TGCAGCGTGCAACCCCGAACTCTACAGGGAATTGTCACTGAAGCTTTCTTT.